Listed below are T cell receptor beta chains from one sample, sequenced in a study. One entry per CDR3 protein, called by TCRdb with MiXCR from the RT-PCR reads. The sample lists about 700,000 distinct CDR3 sequences; 14% were seen once. The specimen was memory CD4+ T cells from blood. The receptors derive from a female donor in good health, serving as a healthy control. The CDR3 runs from the conserved cysteine through the conserved F or W. The order of the fields is J gene, clone size, V gene, D gene, CDR3 protein, CDR3 DNA. The D gene is left open where the match is weak. Clone size, where shown, is once, few, many, or a class for clones that have expanded.

j_call: TRBJ1-4; clone_size: .; v_call: TRBV6-2/TRBV6-3; d_call: .; cdr3_aa: CATRDGGPDEKLFF; cdr3_nt: TGTGCCACCCGGGATGGCGGACCCGACGAAAAACTGTTTTTT
j_call: TRBJ2-1; clone_size: many; v_call: TRBV7-3; d_call: TRBD1; cdr3_aa: CASSTGQVNEQFF; cdr3_nt: TGTGCCAGCAGCACGGGACAGGTCAATGAGCAGTTCTTC
j_call: TRBJ2-2; clone_size: .; v_call: TRBV7-6; d_call: .; cdr3_aa: CASSWTIEGTGELFF; cdr3_nt: TGTGCCAGCAGCTGGACTATCGAAGGGACCGGGGAGCTGTTTTTT
j_call: TRBJ1-3; clone_size: .; v_call: TRBV28; d_call: .; cdr3_aa: CASSDVWRRRGNTIYF; cdr3_nt: TGTGCCAGCAGTGACGTTTGGCGACGAAGGGGAAACACCATATATTTT
j_call: TRBJ2-7; clone_size: few; v_call: TRBV20-1; d_call: .; cdr3_aa: CSARFRGGGRDEQYF; cdr3_nt: TGCAGTGCTAGGTTCAGGGGGGGAGGTCGCGACGAGCAGTACTTC
j_call: TRBJ1-2; clone_size: many; v_call: TRBV6-5; d_call: .; cdr3_aa: CASSLLGQSYGYTF; cdr3_nt: TGTGCCAGCAGCCTTCTGGGGCAGAGCTATGGCTACACCTTC
j_call: TRBJ2-7; clone_size: many; v_call: TRBV18; d_call: .; cdr3_aa: CASSPQGGGQVYEQYF; cdr3_nt: TGTGCCAGCTCACCACAGGGAGGGGGACAGGTATACGAGCAGTACTTC
j_call: TRBJ2-5; clone_size: few; v_call: TRBV20-1; d_call: .; cdr3_aa: CRARDSQETQYF; cdr3_nt: TGCAGAGCCCGAGACAGCCAAGAGACCCAGTACTTC
j_call: TRBJ1-3; clone_size: few; v_call: TRBV20-1; d_call: .; cdr3_aa: CSAQGGGNTIYF; cdr3_nt: TGCAGTGCCCAAGGAGGGGGAAACACCATATATTTT
j_call: TRBJ1-5; clone_size: .; v_call: TRBV7-2; d_call: .; cdr3_aa: CASSLSSQPQHF; cdr3_nt: TGTGCCAGCAGCTTAAGCAGTCAGCCCCAGCATTTT
j_call: TRBJ2-1; clone_size: few; v_call: TRBV5-1; d_call: TRBD2; cdr3_aa: CASSLGRGSSGTYNEQFF; cdr3_nt: TGCGCCAGCAGCTTGGGGAGGGGTTCTAGCGGGACCTACAATGAGCAGTTCTTC
j_call: TRBJ1-2; clone_size: .; v_call: TRBV7-8; d_call: .; cdr3_aa: CASSLTGAGDLNYGYTF; cdr3_nt: TGTGCCAGCAGCTTAACTGGGGCAGGCGATCTAAACTATGGCTACACCTTC
j_call: TRBJ2-1; clone_size: .; v_call: TRBV7-2; d_call: .; cdr3_aa: CASSSPGSYNEQFF; cdr3_nt: TGTGCCAGCAGCTCCCCGGGATCCTACAATGAGCAGTTCTTC
j_call: TRBJ1-2; clone_size: few; v_call: TRBV24-1; d_call: .; cdr3_aa: CATSDRNYGYTF; cdr3_nt: TGTGCCACCAGTGATAGAAACTATGGCTACACCTTC
j_call: TRBJ1-5; clone_size: .; v_call: TRBV6-6; d_call: .; cdr3_aa: CASSRGIGSFNQPQHF; cdr3_nt: TGTGCCAGCAGTCGGGGTATTGGGTCCTTCAATCAGCCCCAGCATTTT
j_call: TRBJ1-4; clone_size: few; v_call: TRBV20-1; d_call: TRBD1; cdr3_aa: CSARSEGARGNEKLFF; cdr3_nt: TGCAGTGCAAGATCCGAGGGGGCGCGGGGTAATGAAAAACTGTTTTTT
j_call: TRBJ2-7; clone_size: .; v_call: TRBV6-1; d_call: TRBD1; cdr3_aa: CASSESQGDYEQYF; cdr3_nt: TGTGCCAGCAGTGAATCACAGGGGGACTACGAGCAGTACTTC
j_call: TRBJ2-7; clone_size: many; v_call: TRBV12-3/TRBV12-4; d_call: .; cdr3_aa: CASSFYAGPRDEQYF; cdr3_nt: TGTGCCAGCAGTTTTTACGCCGGCCCCAGGGACGAGCAGTACTTC
j_call: TRBJ2-2; clone_size: .; v_call: TRBV3-1; d_call: .; cdr3_aa: CASSQDSRELFF; cdr3_nt: TGTGCCAGCAGCCAAGACAGTAGGGAGCTGTTTTTT
j_call: TRBJ2-1; clone_size: few; v_call: TRBV5-1; d_call: .; cdr3_aa: CASSPGRDF; cdr3_nt: TGCGCCAGCAGCCCGGGCCGGGACTTC
j_call: TRBJ2-1; clone_size: .; v_call: TRBV6-6; d_call: TRBD2; cdr3_aa: CASSYAAAGGYNEQFF; cdr3_nt: TGTGCCAGCAGTTATGCCGCCGCGGGAGGCTACAATGAGCAGTTCTTC
j_call: TRBJ1-5; clone_size: few; v_call: TRBV12-3/TRBV12-4; d_call: .; cdr3_aa: CASSPSWGAINQPQHF; cdr3_nt: TGTGCCAGCAGTCCCTCCTGGGGGGCCATCAATCAGCCCCAGCATTTT
j_call: TRBJ2-3; clone_size: few; v_call: TRBV12-3/TRBV12-4; d_call: TRBD2; cdr3_aa: CASGRTSSTDTQYF; cdr3_nt: TGTGCCAGCGGTCGGACTAGCAGCACAGATACGCAGTATTTT
j_call: TRBJ2-7; clone_size: .; v_call: TRBV3-1; d_call: .; cdr3_aa: CASSSGGRFKYEQYF; cdr3_nt: TGTGCCAGCAGCTCAGGGGGGAGGTTCAAATACGAGCAGTACTTC
j_call: TRBJ2-7; clone_size: many; v_call: TRBV7-2; d_call: .; cdr3_aa: CASTTPSSYEQYF; cdr3_nt: TGTGCCAGCACCACTCCATCATCCTACGAGCAGTACTTC
j_call: TRBJ1-3; clone_size: many; v_call: TRBV7-9; d_call: .; cdr3_aa: CASSPKMNPISGNTIYF; cdr3_nt: TGTGCCAGCAGTCCCAAGATGAACCCCATCTCTGGAAACACCATATATTTT
j_call: TRBJ1-2; clone_size: many; v_call: TRBV6-6; d_call: TRBD1; cdr3_aa: CASSSTGIDYGYTF; cdr3_nt: TGTGCCAGCAGTTCGACAGGGATCGACTATGGCTACACCTTC
j_call: TRBJ2-7; clone_size: many; v_call: TRBV4-3; d_call: .; cdr3_aa: CASSQDQTSIDEQYF; cdr3_nt: TGCGCCAGCAGCCAAGATCAGACTAGTATCGACGAGCAGTACTTC
j_call: TRBJ1-2; clone_size: many; v_call: TRBV5-1; d_call: TRBD1; cdr3_aa: CASSRGQGEGYTF; cdr3_nt: TGCGCCAGCAGCCGGGGACAGGGTGAAGGCTACACCTTC
j_call: TRBJ1-2; clone_size: many; v_call: TRBV5-1; d_call: TRBD1; cdr3_aa: CASSLDQGADGYTF; cdr3_nt: TGCGCCAGCAGCTTGGATCAGGGGGCGGATGGCTACACCTTC
j_call: TRBJ1-2; clone_size: .; v_call: TRBV20-1; d_call: .; cdr3_aa: CSGQHGTSRDGYTF; cdr3_nt: TGCAGTGGCCAGCACGGGACATCGAGGGATGGCTACACCTTC
j_call: TRBJ2-1; clone_size: .; v_call: TRBV20-1; d_call: .; cdr3_aa: CSASLDSSSYNEQFF; cdr3_nt: TGCAGTGCTAGTCTCGACAGCAGCTCCTACAATGAGCAGTTCTTC
j_call: TRBJ1-2; clone_size: many; v_call: TRBV12-3/TRBV12-4; d_call: TRBD1; cdr3_aa: CASSSSRDRTF; cdr3_nt: TGTGCCAGCAGTTCCTCCCGGGACAGGACCTTC
j_call: TRBJ1-1; clone_size: few; v_call: TRBV4-3; d_call: .; cdr3_aa: CASSQWRVNTEAFF; cdr3_nt: TGCGCCAGCAGCCAGTGGAGGGTGAACACTGAAGCTTTCTTT
j_call: TRBJ2-3; clone_size: few; v_call: TRBV20-1; d_call: TRBD1; cdr3_aa: CSTLGPGGSTDTQYF; cdr3_nt: TGCAGTACCCTAGGGCCAGGGGGAAGCACAGATACGCAGTATTTT
j_call: TRBJ2-7; clone_size: .; v_call: TRBV5-5; d_call: TRBD2; cdr3_aa: CASSSPSGVIYEQYF; cdr3_nt: TGTGCCAGCAGCTCTCCTAGCGGGGTTATCTACGAGCAGTACTTC
j_call: TRBJ2-7; clone_size: .; v_call: TRBV6-2/TRBV6-3; d_call: TRBD2; cdr3_aa: CASSYLSTGTSGYEQYF; cdr3_nt: TGTGCCAGCAGTTACCTCTCAACCGGGACTAGCGGGTACGAGCAGTACTTC
j_call: TRBJ2-7; clone_size: few; v_call: TRBV5-1; d_call: .; cdr3_aa: CASSLELGYEQYF; cdr3_nt: TGCGCCAGCAGCTTGGAACTAGGCTACGAGCAGTACTTC
j_call: TRBJ2-5; clone_size: few; v_call: TRBV30; d_call: .; cdr3_aa: CAWSVGSQETQYF; cdr3_nt: TGTGCCTGGAGTGTAGGGAGTCAGGAGACCCAGTACTTC
j_call: TRBJ2-1; clone_size: many; v_call: TRBV28; d_call: .; cdr3_aa: CASTAGGATRTYNEQFF; cdr3_nt: TGTGCCAGCACCGCTGGCGGGGCCACCAGGACCTACAATGAGCAGTTCTTC
j_call: TRBJ2-1; clone_size: .; v_call: TRBV7-2; d_call: TRBD2; cdr3_aa: CASSLVGSGGSYNEQFF; cdr3_nt: TGTGCCAGCAGCTTAGTGGGTAGCGGGGGGTCCTACAATGAGCAGTTCTTC
j_call: TRBJ2-5; clone_size: many; v_call: TRBV7-2; d_call: .; cdr3_aa: CASSFTKGEGGTQYF; cdr3_nt: TGTGCCAGCAGCTTTACCAAGGGCGAGGGGGGGACCCAGTACTTC
j_call: TRBJ2-7; clone_size: few; v_call: TRBV20-1; d_call: TRBD1; cdr3_aa: CSAPDRSQLGEQYF; cdr3_nt: TGCAGTGCCCCGGACAGGAGTCAGCTTGGTGAGCAGTACTTC
j_call: TRBJ1-5; clone_size: few; v_call: TRBV3-1; d_call: .; cdr3_aa: CASSHGNQPQHF; cdr3_nt: TGTGCCAGCAGCCATGGTAATCAGCCCCAGCATTTT
j_call: TRBJ1-1; clone_size: .; v_call: TRBV20-1; d_call: .; cdr3_aa: CSARDGAGDTEAFF; cdr3_nt: TGCAGTGCTAGAGATGGGGCGGGGGACACTGAAGCTTTCTTT
j_call: TRBJ2-2; clone_size: .; v_call: TRBV9; d_call: .; cdr3_aa: CASSVVSENTGELFF; cdr3_nt: TGTGCCAGCAGCGTAGTATCGGAGAACACCGGGGAGCTGTTTTTT
j_call: TRBJ2-1; clone_size: .; v_call: TRBV27; d_call: .; cdr3_aa: CASSSGLGLRRTGSYNEQFF; cdr3_nt: TGTGCCAGCAGTTCGGGCCTTGGGCTACGAAGGACGGGCTCCTACAATGAGCAGTTCTTC
j_call: TRBJ1-2; clone_size: .; v_call: TRBV12-3/TRBV12-4; d_call: TRBD1; cdr3_aa: CASSLMKGAEEGYTF; cdr3_nt: TGTGCCAGCAGTTTAATGAAGGGGGCAGAAGAGGGCTACACCTTC
j_call: TRBJ1-2; clone_size: many; v_call: TRBV6-2/TRBV6-3; d_call: .; cdr3_aa: CASSYRQDSYGYTF; cdr3_nt: TGTGCCAGCAGTTACCGGCAGGACAGTTATGGCTACACCTTC
j_call: TRBJ2-7; clone_size: many; v_call: TRBV7-2; d_call: TRBD1; cdr3_aa: CASGNRGFIYEQYF; cdr3_nt: TGTGCCAGCGGAAACAGGGGGTTTATCTACGAGCAGTACTTC
j_call: TRBJ2-5; clone_size: few; v_call: TRBV6-2/TRBV6-3; d_call: .; cdr3_aa: CASSYSTVEKTQYF; cdr3_nt: TGTGCCAGCAGTTACTCGACAGTCGAAAAGACCCAGTACTTC
j_call: TRBJ2-3; clone_size: many; v_call: TRBV30; d_call: .; cdr3_aa: CAWSGDTDTQYF; cdr3_nt: TGTGCCTGGAGCGGGGACACAGATACGCAGTATTTT
j_call: TRBJ1-2; clone_size: once; v_call: TRBV7-9; d_call: TRBD1; cdr3_aa: CASSLKDRDQRGYTF; cdr3_nt: TGTGCCAGCAGCTTAAAGGACAGGGACCAGAGGGGCTACACCTTC
j_call: TRBJ1-1; clone_size: few; v_call: TRBV5-1; d_call: TRBD1; cdr3_aa: CASSHLGDREDTEAFF; cdr3_nt: TGCGCCAGCAGCCATCTTGGTGACAGGGAGGACACTGAAGCTTTCTTT